This T cell receptor beta chain was retrieved from a study of early T cells in non-severe SARS-CoV-2 infection (dated by TCRdb to the early 2020s). Some background on the complete study: TCR sequencing used bulk RNA from unsorted whole blood, so alpha and beta chains could not be paired. Findings and caveats that apply to the study as a whole: VDJdb matching was skewed toward anti-spike CD8 responses and likely underestimated virus-specific expansions by missing private and CD4 specificities.

A case-control design nested within a healthcare worker cohort in London, UK, was used, with weekly nasopharyngeal swab PCR tests and blood sampling performed. Healthcare workers were enrolled in the week of the UK lockdown, from 23 to 31 March 2020, and were followed every week for up to roughly 16 weeks. This clonotype was counted many times. Its antigen specificity is not known. Qualities for individual bases were not recorded, and no much larger clone is one base off. The cysteine opens and the phenylalanine closes a CDR3 of 17 amino acids. CDR3 DNA only is kept here, 51 bases in frame from base 1. V loses 3 bases of germline sequence and J loses 6 bases, and the interval between the two ends is 23 bases. Looking up the germline V gene yields CDR1 SGHAT and CDR2 FQNNGV. The library was obtained by 5' RACE. Sequencing was carried out with a NextSeq 500. The TCR library protocol attached unique molecular identifiers to individual cDNA molecules to correct for sequencing error and PCR bias. Both TCR alpha and beta chains were sequenced, and tight co-correlation was observed between alpha and beta sequence abundances in each sample. In the paper's pipeline: Decombinator V4 was used to annotate TCR sequences for V gene, J gene and CDR3. Expanded TCRs were defined as changing significantly between any two time points under a Poisson model with p below 0.0001. TCR abundances were normalised to the total number of TCRs sequenced in each sample and reported as counts per million. MAIT TCRs were defined by TRAV1-2 paired with TRAJ12, TRAJ20 or TRAJ33, and iNKT TCRs by TRAV10 paired with TRAJ18. VDJdb, accessed 1 November 2021, was searched for CMV, EBV and SARS-CoV-2 annotated TCRs, excluding TCRs annotated for multiple antigens. TCRdb reprocessed the public reads (quality trimming at Q25 with fastp, clone calling with MiXCR) and kept in-frame beta chains. Records with the same CDR3 protein are collapsed into one entry carrying the most frequent genes and DNA. The V and J calls and clone size come from TCRdb's table, not from the authors' own analysis. The sample records around 49,000 distinct CDR3 sequences, around 4% of which are singletons. Together, the top ten hold around 6% of the sample.

What was sequenced was whole blood. This clonotype originated in an adult who was a healthcare worker with PCR-confirmed SARS-CoV-2 infection or an uninfected control (not recorded which). Recombination joined TRBV11-2 with TRBJ2-5; the D element might be TRBD1 or TRBD2, as each aligns at 5 bases. DNA sequence: TGTGCCAGCAGCTTCATATCAGGGACGGTTTATGTACAGACCCAGTACTTC. Protein translation: CASSFISGTVYVQTQYF.